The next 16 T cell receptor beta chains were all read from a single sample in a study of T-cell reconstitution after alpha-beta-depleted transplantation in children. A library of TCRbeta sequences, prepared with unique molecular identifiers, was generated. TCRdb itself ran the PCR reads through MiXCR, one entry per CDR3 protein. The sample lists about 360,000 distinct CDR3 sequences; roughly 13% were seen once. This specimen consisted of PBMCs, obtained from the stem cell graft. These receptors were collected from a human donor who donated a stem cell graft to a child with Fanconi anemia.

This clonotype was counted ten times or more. In nucleotides, the CDR3 is TGCGCCAGCAGCCAAGTTGGGGGGATAGCTAACTATGGCTACACCTTC. Translation gives CASSQVGGIANYGYTF. The chain combines TRBV4-3 with TRBJ1-2; D is possibly TRBD1 (5 bases). CDR1 is LGHNA and CDR2 is YSLEER in the germline V gene. The CDR3 is made up of 16 amino acids. The V gene lost 1 base and the J gene lost 0 bases, with 12 bases spanning the gap.

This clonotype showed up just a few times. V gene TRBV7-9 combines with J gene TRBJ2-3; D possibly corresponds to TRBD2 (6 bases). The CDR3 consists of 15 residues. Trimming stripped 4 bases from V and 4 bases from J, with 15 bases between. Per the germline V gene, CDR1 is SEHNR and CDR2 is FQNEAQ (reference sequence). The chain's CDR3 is CASSSRGGASDTQYF. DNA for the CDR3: TGTGCCAGCAGCTCAAGGGGCGGGGCATCAGATACGCAGTATTTT.

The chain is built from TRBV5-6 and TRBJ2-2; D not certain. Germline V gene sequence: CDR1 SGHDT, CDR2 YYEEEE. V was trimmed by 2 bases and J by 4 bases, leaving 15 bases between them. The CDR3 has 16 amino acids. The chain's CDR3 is CASSLLTSDLTGELFF. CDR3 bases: TGTGCCAGCAGCTTATTAACATCGGACCTCACCGGGGAGCTGTTTTTT.

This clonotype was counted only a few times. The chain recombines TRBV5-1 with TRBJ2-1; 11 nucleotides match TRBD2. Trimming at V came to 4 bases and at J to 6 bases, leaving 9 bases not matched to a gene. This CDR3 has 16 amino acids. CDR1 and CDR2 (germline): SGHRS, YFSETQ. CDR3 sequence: CASSAPPGLAANEQFF. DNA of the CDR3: TGCGCCAGCAGCGCGCCTCCGGGACTAGCGGCCAATGAGCAGTTCTTC.

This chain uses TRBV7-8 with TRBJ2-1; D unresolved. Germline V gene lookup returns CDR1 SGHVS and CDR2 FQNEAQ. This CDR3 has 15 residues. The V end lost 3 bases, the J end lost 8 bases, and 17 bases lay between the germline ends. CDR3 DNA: TGTGCCAGCAGCTTTGGGGTCGGATTTTCCCATGAGCAGTTCTTC. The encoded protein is CASSFGVGFSHEQFF.

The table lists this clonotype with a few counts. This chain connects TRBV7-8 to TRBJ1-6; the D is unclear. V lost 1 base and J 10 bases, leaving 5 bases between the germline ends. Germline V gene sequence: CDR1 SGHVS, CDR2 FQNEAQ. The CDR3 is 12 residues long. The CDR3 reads CASSLVSSPLHF. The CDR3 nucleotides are TGTGCCAGCAGCTTAGTGTCGTCACCCCTCCACTTT.

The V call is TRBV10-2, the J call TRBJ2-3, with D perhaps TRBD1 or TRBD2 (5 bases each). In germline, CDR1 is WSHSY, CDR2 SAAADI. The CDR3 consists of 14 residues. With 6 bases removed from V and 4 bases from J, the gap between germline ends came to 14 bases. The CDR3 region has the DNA TGCGCCAGCAGCCTGGGACCAGAGGCAGATACGCAGTATTTT. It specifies CASSLGPEADTQYF.

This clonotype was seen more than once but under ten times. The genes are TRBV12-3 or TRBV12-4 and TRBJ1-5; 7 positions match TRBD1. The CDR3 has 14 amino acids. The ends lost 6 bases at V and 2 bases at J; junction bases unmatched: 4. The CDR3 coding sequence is TGTGCCAGCAGGGCCGGGACAGGCAATCAGCCCCAGCATTTT. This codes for CASRAGTGNQPQHF.

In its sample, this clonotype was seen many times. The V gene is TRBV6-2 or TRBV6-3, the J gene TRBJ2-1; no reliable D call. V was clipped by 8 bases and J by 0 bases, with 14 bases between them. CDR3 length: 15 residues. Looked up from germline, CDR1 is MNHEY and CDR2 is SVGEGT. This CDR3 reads CASGFGFRSYNEQFF. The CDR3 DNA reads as TGTGCCAGCGGCTTTGGGTTCCGCTCCTACAATGAGCAGTTCTTC.

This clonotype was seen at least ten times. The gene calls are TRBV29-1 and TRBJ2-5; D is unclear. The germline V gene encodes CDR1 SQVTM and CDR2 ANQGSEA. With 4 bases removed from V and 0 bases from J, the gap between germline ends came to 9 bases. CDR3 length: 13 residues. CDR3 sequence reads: CSVVFSDQETQYF. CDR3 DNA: TGCAGCGTTGTATTCAGCGACCAAGAGACCCAGTACTTC.

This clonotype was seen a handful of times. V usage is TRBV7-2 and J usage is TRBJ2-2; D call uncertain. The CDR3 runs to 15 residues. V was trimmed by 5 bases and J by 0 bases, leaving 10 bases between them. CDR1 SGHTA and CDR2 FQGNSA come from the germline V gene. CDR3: CASSMTAPNTGELFF. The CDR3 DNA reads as TGTGCCAGCAGCATGACTGCCCCGAACACCGGGGAGCTGTTTTTT.

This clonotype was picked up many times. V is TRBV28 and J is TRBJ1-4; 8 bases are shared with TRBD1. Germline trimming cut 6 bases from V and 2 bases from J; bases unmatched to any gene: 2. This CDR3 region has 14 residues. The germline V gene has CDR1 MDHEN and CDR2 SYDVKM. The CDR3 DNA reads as TGTGCCAGCAGCCGGACAGGGACTAATGAAAAACTGTTTTTT. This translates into CASSRTGTNEKLFF. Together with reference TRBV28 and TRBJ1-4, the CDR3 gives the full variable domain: DVKVTQSSRYLVKRTGEKVFLECVQDMDHENMFWYRQDPGLGLRLIYFSYDVKMKEKGDIPEGYSVSREKKERFSLILESASTNQTSMYLCASSRTGTNEKLFFGSGTQLSVL.

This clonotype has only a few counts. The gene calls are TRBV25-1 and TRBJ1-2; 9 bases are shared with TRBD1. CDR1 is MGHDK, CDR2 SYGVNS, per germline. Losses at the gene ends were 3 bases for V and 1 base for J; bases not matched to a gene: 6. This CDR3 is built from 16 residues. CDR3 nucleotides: TGTGCCAGCAGTGAGACAGGGGGAATTGTTAACTATGGCTACACCTTC. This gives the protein CASSETGGIVNYGYTF.

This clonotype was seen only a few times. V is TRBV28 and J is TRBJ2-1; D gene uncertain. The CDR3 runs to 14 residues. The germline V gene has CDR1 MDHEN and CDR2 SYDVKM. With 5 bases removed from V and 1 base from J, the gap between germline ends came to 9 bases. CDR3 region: CASSRPGSYNEQFF. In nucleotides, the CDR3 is TGTGCCAGCAGTAGGCCGGGTTCCTACAATGAGCAGTTCTTC.

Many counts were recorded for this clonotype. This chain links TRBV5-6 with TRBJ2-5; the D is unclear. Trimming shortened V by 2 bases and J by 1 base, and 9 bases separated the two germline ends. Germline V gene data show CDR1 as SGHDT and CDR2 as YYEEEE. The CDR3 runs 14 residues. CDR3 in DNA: TGTGCCAGCAGCTTTAAGCAGTCCCAAGAGACCCAGTACTTC. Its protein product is CASSFKQSQETQYF.

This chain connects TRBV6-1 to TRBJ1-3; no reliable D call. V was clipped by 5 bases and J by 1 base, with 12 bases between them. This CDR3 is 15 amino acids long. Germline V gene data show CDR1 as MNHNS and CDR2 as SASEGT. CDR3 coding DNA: TGTGCCAGCAGTCCCCTGGCCAGGTCTGGAAACACCATATATTTT. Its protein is CASSPLARSGNTIYF.